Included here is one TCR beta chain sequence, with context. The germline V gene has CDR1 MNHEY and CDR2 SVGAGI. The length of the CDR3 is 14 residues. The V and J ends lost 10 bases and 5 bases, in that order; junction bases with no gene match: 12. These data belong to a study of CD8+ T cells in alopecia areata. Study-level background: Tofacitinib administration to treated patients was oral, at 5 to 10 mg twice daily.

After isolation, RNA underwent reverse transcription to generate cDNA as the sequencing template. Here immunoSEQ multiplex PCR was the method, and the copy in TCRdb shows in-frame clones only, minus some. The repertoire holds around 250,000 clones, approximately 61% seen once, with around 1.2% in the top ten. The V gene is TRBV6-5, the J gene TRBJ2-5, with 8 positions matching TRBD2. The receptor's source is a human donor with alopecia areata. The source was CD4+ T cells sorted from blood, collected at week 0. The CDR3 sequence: CATKRGSSLETQYF. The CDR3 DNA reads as TGTGCCACCAAGCGGGGGTCCTCTCTGGAGACCCAGTACTTC.